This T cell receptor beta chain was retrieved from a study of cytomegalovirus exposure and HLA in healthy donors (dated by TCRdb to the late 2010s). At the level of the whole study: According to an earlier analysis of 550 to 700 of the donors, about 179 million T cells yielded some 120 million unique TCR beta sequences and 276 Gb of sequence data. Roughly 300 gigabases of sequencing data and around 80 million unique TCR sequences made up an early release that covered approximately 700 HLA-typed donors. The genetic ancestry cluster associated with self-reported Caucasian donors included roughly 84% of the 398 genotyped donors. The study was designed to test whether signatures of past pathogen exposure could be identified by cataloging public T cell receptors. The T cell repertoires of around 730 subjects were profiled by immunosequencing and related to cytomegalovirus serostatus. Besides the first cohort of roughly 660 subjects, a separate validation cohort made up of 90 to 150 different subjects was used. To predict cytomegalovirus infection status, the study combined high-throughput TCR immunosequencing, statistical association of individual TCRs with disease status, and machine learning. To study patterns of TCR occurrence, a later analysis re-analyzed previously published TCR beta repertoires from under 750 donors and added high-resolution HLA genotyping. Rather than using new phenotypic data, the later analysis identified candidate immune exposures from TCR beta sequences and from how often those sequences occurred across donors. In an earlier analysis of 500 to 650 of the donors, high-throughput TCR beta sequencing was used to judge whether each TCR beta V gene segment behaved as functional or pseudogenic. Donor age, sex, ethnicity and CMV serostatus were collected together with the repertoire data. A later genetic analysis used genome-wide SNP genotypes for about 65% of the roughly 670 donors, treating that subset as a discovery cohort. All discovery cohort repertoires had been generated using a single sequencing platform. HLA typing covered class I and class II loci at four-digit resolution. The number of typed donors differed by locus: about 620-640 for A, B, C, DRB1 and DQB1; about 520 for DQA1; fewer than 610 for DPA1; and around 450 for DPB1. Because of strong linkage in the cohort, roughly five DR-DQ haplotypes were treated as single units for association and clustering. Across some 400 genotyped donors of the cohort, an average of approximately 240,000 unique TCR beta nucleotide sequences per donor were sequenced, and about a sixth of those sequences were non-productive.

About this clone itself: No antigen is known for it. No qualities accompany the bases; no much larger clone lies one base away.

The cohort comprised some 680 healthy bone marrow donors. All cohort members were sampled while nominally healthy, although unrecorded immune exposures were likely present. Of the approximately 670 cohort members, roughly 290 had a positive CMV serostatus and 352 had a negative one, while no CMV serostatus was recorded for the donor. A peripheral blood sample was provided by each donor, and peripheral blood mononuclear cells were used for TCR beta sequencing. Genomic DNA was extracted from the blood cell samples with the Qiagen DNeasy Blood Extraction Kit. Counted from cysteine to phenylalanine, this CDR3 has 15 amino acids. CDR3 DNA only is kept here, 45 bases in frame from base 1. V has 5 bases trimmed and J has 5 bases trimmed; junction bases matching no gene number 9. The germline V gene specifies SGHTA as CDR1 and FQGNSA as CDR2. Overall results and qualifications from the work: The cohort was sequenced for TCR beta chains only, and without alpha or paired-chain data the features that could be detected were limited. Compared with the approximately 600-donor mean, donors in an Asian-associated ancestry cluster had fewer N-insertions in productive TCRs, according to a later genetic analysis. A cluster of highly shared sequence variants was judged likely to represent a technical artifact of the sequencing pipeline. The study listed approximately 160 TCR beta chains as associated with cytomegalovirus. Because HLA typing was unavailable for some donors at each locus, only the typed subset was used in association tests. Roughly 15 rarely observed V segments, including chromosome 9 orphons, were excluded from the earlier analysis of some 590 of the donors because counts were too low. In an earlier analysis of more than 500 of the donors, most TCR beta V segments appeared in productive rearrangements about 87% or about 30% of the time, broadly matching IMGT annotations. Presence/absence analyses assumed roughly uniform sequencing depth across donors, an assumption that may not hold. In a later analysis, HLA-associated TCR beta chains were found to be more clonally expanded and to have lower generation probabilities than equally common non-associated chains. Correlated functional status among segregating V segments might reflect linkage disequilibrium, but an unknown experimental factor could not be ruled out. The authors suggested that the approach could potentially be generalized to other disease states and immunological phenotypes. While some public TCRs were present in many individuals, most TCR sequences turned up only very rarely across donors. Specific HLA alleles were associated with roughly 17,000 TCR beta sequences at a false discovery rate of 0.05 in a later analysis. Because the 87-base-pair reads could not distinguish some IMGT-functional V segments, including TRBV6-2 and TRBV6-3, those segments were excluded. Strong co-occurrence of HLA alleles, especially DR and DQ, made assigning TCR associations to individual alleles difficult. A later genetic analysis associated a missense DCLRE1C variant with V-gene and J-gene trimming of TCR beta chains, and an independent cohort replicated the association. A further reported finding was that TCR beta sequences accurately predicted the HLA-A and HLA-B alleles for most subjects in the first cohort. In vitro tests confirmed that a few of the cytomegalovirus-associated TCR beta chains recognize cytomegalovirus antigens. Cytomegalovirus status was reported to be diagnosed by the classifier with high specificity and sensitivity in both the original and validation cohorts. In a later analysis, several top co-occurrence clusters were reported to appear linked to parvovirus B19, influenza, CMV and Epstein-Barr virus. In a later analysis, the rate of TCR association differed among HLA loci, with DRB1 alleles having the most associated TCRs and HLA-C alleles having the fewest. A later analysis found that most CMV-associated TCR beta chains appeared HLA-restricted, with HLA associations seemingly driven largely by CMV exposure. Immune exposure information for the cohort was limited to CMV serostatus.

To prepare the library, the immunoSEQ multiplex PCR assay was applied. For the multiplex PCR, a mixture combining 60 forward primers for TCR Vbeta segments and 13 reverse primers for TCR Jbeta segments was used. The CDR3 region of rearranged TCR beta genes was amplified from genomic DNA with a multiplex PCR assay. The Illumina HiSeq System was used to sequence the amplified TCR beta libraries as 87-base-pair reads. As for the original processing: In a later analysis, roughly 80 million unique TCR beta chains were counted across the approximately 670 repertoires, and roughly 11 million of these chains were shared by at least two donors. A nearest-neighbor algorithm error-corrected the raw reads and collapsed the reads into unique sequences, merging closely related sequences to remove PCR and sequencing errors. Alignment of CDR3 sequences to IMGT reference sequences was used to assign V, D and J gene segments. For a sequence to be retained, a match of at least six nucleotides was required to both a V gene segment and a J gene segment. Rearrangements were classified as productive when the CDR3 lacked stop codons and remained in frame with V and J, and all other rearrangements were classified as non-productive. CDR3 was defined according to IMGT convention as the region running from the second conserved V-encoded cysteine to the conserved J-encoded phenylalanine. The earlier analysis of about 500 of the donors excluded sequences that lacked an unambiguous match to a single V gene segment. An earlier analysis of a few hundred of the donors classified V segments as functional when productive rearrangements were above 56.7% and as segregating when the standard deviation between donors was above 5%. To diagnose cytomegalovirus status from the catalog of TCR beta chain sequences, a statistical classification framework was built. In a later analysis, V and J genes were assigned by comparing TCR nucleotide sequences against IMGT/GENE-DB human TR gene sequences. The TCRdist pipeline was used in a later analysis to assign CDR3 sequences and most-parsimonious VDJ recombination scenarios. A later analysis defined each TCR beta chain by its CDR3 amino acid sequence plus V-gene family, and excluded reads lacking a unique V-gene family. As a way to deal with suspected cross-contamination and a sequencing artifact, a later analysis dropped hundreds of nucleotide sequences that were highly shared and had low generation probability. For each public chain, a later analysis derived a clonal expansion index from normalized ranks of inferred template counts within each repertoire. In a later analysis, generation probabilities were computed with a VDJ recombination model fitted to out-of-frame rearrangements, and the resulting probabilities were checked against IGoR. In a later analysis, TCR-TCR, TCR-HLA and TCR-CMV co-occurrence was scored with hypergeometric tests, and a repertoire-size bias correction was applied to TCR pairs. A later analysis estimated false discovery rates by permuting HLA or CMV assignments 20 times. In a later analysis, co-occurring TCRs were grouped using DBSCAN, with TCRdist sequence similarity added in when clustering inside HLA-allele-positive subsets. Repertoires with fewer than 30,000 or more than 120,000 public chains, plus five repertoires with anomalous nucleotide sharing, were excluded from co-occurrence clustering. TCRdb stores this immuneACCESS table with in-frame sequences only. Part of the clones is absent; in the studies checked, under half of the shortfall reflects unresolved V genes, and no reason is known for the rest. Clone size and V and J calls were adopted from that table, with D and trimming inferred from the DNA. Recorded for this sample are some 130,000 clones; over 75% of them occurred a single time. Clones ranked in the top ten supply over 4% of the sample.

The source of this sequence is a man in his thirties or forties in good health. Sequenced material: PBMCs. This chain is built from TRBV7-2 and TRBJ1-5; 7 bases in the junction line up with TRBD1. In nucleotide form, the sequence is TGTGCCAGCAGCCCGGACCGGGACAGATATCAGCCCCAGCATTTT. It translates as CASSPDRDRYQPQHF. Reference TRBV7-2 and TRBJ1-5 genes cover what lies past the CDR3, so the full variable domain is GAGVSQSPSNKVTEKGKDVELRCDPISGHTALYWYRQSLGQGLEFLIYFQGNSAPDKSGLPSDRFSAERTGGSVSTLTIQRTQQEDSAVYLCASSPDRDRYQPQHFGDGTRLSIL.